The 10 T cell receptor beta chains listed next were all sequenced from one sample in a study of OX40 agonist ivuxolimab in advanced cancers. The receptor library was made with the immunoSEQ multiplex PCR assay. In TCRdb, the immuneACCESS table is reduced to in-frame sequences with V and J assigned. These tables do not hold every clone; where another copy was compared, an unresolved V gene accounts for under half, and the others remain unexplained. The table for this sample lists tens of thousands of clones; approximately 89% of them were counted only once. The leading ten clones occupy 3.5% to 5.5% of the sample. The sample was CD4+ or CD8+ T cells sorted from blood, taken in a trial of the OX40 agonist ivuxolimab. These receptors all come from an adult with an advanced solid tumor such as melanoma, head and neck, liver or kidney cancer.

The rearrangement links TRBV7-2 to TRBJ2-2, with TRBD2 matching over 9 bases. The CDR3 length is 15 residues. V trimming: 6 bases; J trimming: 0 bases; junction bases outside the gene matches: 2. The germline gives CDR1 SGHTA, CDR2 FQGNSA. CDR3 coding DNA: TGTGCCAGCAGAGTAGCGGGAGCGAACACCGGGGAGCTGTTTTTT. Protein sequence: CASRVAGANTGELFF. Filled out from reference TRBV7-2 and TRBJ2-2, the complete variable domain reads GAGVSQSPSNKVTEKGKDVELRCDPISGHTALYWYRQSLGQGLEFLIYFQGNSAPDKSGLPSDRFSAERTGGSVSTLTIQRTQQEDSAVYLCASRVAGANTGELFFGEGSRLTVL.

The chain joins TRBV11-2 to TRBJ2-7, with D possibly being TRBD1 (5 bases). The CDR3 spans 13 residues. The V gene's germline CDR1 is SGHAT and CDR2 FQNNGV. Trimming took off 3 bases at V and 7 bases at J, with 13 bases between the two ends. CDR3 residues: CASSLIGQGEQYF. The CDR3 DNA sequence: TGTGCCAGCAGCTTGATCGGGCAGGGTGAGCAGTACTTC. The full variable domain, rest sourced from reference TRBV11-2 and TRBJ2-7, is EAGVAQSPRYKIIEKRQSVAFWCNPISGHATLYWYQQILGQGPKLLIQFQNNGVVDDSQLPKDRFSAERLKGVDSTLKIQPAKLEDSAVYLCASSLIGQGEQYFGPGTRLTVT.

CDR3 DNA sequence: TGTGCCAGCATTCTAGACCTAACGAACACTGAAGCTTTCTTT. It translates to CASILDLTNTEAFF. The genes are TRBV6-1 and TRBJ1-1, with unresolved D. Deletions cut 7 bases from V and 1 base from J, with 13 bases between. The CDR3 sequence is 14 residues long. The germline CDR1 and CDR2 sequences are MNHNS and SASEGT.

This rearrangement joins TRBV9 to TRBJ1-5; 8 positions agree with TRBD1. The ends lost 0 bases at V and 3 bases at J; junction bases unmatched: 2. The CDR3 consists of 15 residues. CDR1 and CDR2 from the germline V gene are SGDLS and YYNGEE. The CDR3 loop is CASSVGTGPNQPQHF. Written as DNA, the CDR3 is TGTGCCAGCAGCGTAGGGACAGGGCCCAATCAGCCCCAGCATTTT.

In DNA form, the CDR3 reads TGTGCCAGCAGCCCGGGACGGAACTCTGGAAACACCATATATTTT. Translation gives CASSPGRNSGNTIYF. The chain recombines TRBV7-2 with TRBJ1-3; a possible D gene is TRBD1 (5 bases). This CDR3 has 15 amino acids. The V end was cut by 5 bases, the J end by 0 bases, with 11 bases between. Germline lookup yields CDR1 SGHTA and CDR2 FQGNSA.

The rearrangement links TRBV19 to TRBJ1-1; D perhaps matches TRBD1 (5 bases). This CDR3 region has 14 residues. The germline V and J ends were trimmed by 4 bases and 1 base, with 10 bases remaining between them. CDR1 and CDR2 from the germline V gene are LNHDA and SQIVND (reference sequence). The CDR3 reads CASSRTNPNTEAFF. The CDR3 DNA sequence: TGTGCCAGTAGTAGGACAAACCCGAACACTGAAGCTTTCTTT.

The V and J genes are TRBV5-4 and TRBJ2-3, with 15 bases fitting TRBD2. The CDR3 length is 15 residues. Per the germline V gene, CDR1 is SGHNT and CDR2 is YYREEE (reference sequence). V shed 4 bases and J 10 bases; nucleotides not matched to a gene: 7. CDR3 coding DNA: TGTGCCAGCAGCACCGGACTAGCGGGAGGGCAGCCGCAGTATTTT. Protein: CASSTGLAGGQPQYF.

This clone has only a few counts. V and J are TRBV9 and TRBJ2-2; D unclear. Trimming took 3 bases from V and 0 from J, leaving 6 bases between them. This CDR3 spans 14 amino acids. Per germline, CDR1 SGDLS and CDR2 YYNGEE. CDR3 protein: CASSGVANTGELFF. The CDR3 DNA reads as TGTGCCAGCAGCGGGGTCGCGAACACCGGGGAGCTGTTTTTT.

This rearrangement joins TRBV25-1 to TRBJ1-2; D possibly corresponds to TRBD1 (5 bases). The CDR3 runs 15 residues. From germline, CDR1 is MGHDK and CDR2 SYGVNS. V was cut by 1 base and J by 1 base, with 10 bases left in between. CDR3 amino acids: CASSESTAFNYGYTF. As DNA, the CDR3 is TGTGCCAGCAGTGAATCGACAGCCTTTAACTATGGCTACACCTTC.

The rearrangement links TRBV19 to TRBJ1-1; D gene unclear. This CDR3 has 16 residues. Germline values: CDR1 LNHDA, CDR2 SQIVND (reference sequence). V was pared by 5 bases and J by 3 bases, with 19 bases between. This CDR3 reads CASSPRTGSRDTEAFF. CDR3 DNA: TGTGCCAGTAGTCCACGGACGGGTTCTAGAGACACTGAAGCTTTCTTT. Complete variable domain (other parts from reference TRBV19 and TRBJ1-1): DGGITQSPKYLFRKEGQNVTLSCEQNLNHDAMYWYRQDPGQGLRLIYYSQIVNDFQKGDIAEGYSVSREKKESFPLTVTSAQKNPTAFYLCASSPRTGSRDTEAFFGQGTRLTVV.